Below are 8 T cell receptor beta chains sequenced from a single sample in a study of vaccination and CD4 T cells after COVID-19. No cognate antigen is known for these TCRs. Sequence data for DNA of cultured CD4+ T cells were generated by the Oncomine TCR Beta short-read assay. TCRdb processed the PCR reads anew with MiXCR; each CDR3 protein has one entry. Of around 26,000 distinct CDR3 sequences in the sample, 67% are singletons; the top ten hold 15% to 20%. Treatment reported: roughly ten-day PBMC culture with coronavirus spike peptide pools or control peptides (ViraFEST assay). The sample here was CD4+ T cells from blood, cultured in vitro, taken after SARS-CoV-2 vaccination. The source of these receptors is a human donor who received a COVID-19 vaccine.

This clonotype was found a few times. Written as DNA, the CDR3 is TGTGCCAGCAGCTTTATAAGGGGGCGCGAGGATGGCTACACCTTC. It translates to CASSFIRGREDGYTF. V is TRBV7-2 and J is TRBJ1-2; 7 nucleotides line up with TRBD1. J lost 6 bases, V lost 3 bases, and 10 bases had no gene match. The CDR3 extends over 15 amino acids. CDR1 and CDR2 (germline): SGHTA, FQGNSA.

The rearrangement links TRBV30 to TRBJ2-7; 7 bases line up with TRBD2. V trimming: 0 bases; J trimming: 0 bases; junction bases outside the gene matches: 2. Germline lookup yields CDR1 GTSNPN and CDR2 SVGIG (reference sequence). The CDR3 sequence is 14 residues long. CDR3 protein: CAWSVSGASYEQYF. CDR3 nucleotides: TGTGCCTGGAGTGTGAGCGGGGCCTCCTACGAGCAGTACTTC.

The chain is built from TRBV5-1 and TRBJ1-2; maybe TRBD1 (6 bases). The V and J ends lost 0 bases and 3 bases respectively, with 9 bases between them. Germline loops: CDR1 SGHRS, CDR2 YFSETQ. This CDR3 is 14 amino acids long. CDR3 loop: CASSLEQGDYGYTF. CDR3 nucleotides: TGCGCCAGCAGCTTGGAACAGGGTGACTATGGCTACACCTTC.

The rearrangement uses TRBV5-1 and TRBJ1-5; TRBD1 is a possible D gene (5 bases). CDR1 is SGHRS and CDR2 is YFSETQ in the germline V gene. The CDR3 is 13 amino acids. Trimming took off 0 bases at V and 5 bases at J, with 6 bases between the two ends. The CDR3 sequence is CASSLAGYQPQHF. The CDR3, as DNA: TGCGCCAGCAGCTTGGCAGGGTATCAGCCCCAGCATTTT.

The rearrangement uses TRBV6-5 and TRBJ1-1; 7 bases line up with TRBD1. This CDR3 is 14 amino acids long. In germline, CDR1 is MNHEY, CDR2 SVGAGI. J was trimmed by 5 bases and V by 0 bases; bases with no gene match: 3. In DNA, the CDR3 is TGTGCCAGCAGTTACTCGTCAGGGGGGACTGAAGCTTTCTTT. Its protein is CASSYSSGGTEAFF.

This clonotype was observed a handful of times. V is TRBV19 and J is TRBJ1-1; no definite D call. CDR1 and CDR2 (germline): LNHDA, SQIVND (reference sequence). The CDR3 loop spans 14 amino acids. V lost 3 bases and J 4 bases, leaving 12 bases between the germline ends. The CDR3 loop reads CASSISQRSTEAFF. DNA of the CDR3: TGTGCCAGTAGTATTTCACAGAGATCCACTGAAGCTTTCTTT. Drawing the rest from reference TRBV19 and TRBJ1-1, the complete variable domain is DGGITQSPKYLFRKEGQNVTLSCEQNLNHDAMYWYRQDPGQGLRLIYYSQIVNDFQKGDIAEGYSVSREKKESFPLTVTSAQKNPTAFYLCASSISQRSTEAFFGQGTRLTVV.

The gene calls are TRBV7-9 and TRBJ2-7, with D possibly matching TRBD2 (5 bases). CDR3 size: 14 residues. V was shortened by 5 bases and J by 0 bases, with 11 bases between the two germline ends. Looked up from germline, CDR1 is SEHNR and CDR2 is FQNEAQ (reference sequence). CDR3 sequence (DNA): TGTGCCAGCAGCCTAAACGGGGTCTCCTACGAGCAGTACTTC. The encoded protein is CASSLNGVSYEQYF. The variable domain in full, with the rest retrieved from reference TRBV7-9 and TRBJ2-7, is DTGVSQNPRHKITKRGQNVTFRCDPISEHNRLYWYRQTLGQGPEFLTYFQNEAQLEKSRLLSDRFSAERPKGSFSTLEIQRTEQGDSAMYLCASSLNGVSYEQYFGPGTRLTVT.

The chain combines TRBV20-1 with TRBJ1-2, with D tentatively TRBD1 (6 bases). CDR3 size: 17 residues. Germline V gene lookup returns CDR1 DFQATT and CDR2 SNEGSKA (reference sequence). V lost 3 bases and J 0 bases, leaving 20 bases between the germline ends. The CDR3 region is CSASGTGRGIANYGYTF. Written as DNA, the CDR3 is TGCAGTGCTAGTGGAACAGGGAGGGGCATAGCTAACTATGGCTACACCTTC.